This TCR beta chain was recovered during a study of siplizumab effects on memory and regulatory T cells. V lost 1 base and J 2 bases, leaving 13 bases between the germline ends. The CDR3 is 16 residues long. The germline V gene has CDR1 SGHNT and CDR2 YYREEE (reference sequence). Using immunoSEQ multiplex PCR, the repertoire was profiled, and TCRdb retains in-frame clones only, with some absent. The sample holds roughly 100,000 clones, about 93% seen once. V is TRBV5-4 and J is TRBJ2-1; the D is unclear. The material sequenced was Tregs sorted from blood. The sequence came from a human donor in good health. The CDR3 DNA reads as TGTGCCAGCAGCTTGCAATGGGCTAGACCCTACAATGAGCAGTTCTTC. It yields the protein CASSLQWARPYNEQFF. Variable domain in full (rest from reference TRBV5-4 and TRBJ2-1): ETGVTQSPTHLIKTRGQQVTLRCSSQSGHNTVSWYQQALGQGPQFIFQYYREEENGRGNFPPRFSGLQFPNYSSELNVNALELDDSALYLCASSLQWARPYNEQFFGPGTRLTVL.